The next 24 T cell receptor beta chains were all read from a single sample in a study of T cell responses to AZD1222 COVID-19 vaccine (dated by TCRdb to the early 2020s). According to the study, the label for this sample's time point signals: baseline before first vaccination. Explained via the paper, the treatment or condition label denotes: meningococcal conjugate vaccine given as trial control. The method behind the library was the immunoSEQ multiplex PCR assay. Imported from immuneACCESS, the table was reduced by TCRdb to in-frame sequences with V and J called. These copies leave out some clones; in studies compared against another copy, an unresolved V gene accounts for under half, and the cause of the remainder is not known. For this sample the table gives roughly 160,000 clones, of which just over 90% were detected only once. The top ten constitute about 4.5% of the sample. Sequencing was performed on peripheral blood, taken on day 0 of MenACWY control vaccination. Receptor source: an adult in good health.

The chain joins TRBV5-6 to TRBJ2-5; possible D gene TRBD2, 5 bases. The CDR3 is made up of 17 amino acids. V lost 6 bases to trimming and J lost 1 base, with 22 bases between them. Germline CDR1 is SGHDT and CDR2 is YYEEEE. CDR3 residues: CASTPLNGVRAQETQYF. The DNA of the CDR3 is TGTGCCAGCACCCCCTTGAACGGGGTACGGGCCCAAGAGACCCAGTACTTC.

The chain links TRBV9 to TRBJ2-5, with 9 positions matching TRBD2. The V gene's germline CDR1 is SGDLS and CDR2 YYNGEE. V shed 0 bases, J shed 3 bases, and the junction held 6 bases outside the gene matches. This CDR3 has 16 residues. CDR3 protein: CASSVGSGRWEETQYF. DNA of the CDR3: TGTGCCAGCAGCGTAGGAAGCGGGAGGTGGGAAGAGACCCAGTACTTC.

The chain uses TRBV4-3 and TRBJ2-3, with TRBD2 matching 8 bases. The CDR3 loop spans 18 amino acids. Germline CDR1 LGHNA, CDR2 YSLEER. With 1 base clipped from V and 0 bases from J, the junction kept 9 bases outside the gene matches. The CDR3 loop is CASSQVGNSGGSTDTQYF. As DNA, the CDR3 is TGCGCCAGCAGCCAAGTGGGGAACAGCGGGGGAAGCACAGATACGCAGTATTTT.

There are a few counts of this clone. The chain couples TRBV11-3 to TRBJ2-2; D may be TRBD1 or TRBD2 (5 bases each). From germline, CDR1 is SGHNT and CDR2 YENEEA. V gave up 3 bases and J gave up 4 bases, with 9 bases separating them. The CDR3 runs 14 residues. CDR3 residues: CASSLGPITGELFF. CDR3 nucleotide sequence: TGTGCCAGCAGCTTGGGACCGATCACCGGGGAGCTGTTTTTT.

The chain employs TRBV12-3 or TRBV12-4 and TRBJ1-1; D is unresolved. The V and J ends lost 8 bases and 1 base respectively, with 11 bases between them. The CDR3 spans 13 residues. This chain's CDR3 is CASALARNTEAFF. The CDR3, as DNA: TGTGCCAGCGCCTTGGCGAGGAACACTGAAGCTTTCTTT.

This sequence joins TRBV27 and TRBJ2-7, with unresolved D. Trimming cost V 3 bases and J 1 base, with 13 bases left between them. The germline V gene has CDR1 MNHEY and CDR2 SMNVEV (reference sequence). The CDR3 sequence is 15 residues long. CDR3 sequence (DNA): TGTGCCAGCAGTTTTTCAGTAGGCGGATCCTACGAGCAGTACTTC. Amino acids: CASSFSVGGSYEQYF.

J is TRBJ2-1 and V is TRBV24-1; D may be TRBD1 (5 bases). In germline, CDR1 is KGHDR, CDR2 SFDVKD. V dropped 0 bases and J dropped 2 bases, with 7 bases sitting between them. The CDR3 loop spans 15 amino acids. The CDR3: CATSDLGAAYNEQFF. CDR3 in DNA: TGTGCCACCAGTGATTTGGGGGCGGCCTACAATGAGCAGTTCTTC.

The chain joins TRBV25-1 to TRBJ1-2; TRBD1 matches 7 bases. Per germline, CDR1 MGHDK and CDR2 SYGVNS. The CDR3 consists of 12 residues. The V segment lost 3 bases and the J segment 13 bases; nucleotides outside the gene matches: 8. CDR3 bases: TGTGCCAGCAGTGAGCCTTCACAGGGGACCACCTTC. Amino acids: CASSEPSQGTTF.

This CDR3 is CASETGVYTEAFF. The CDR3 nucleotides read TGTGCCAGTGAAACGGGGGTTTACACTGAAGCTTTCTTT. The genes are TRBV19 and TRBJ1-1; a possible D gene is TRBD1 (5 bases). Germline V gene lookup returns CDR1 LNHDA and CDR2 SQIVND (reference sequence). The CDR3 has 13 residues. Trimming pared 8 bases from V and 3 bases from J, leaving 13 bases between.

The chain combines TRBV6-5 with TRBJ2-5, with 8 bases aligning to TRBD1. J lost 4 bases, V lost 7 bases, and 8 bases had no gene match. CDR3 length: 14 amino acids. The V gene's germline CDR1 is MNHEY and CDR2 SVGAGI. CDR3 nucleotides: TGTGCCAGCACCTTAGACAGGGGTGGAGAGACCCAGTACTTC. It specifies CASTLDRGGETQYF.

This chain joins TRBV20-1 and TRBJ1-1; D is perhaps TRBD1 (5 bases). There are 11 residues in the CDR3. Trimming took off 5 bases at V and 7 bases at J, with 11 bases between the two ends. The germline CDR1 and CDR2 sequences are DFQATT and SNEGSKA (reference sequence). The CDR3 DNA is TGCAGTGCTTATAGGGGAGGTGAAGCTTTCTTT. Protein sequence: CSAYRGGEAFF.

This chain links TRBV30 with TRBJ1-2; D gene unclear. Looked up from germline, CDR1 is GTSNPN and CDR2 is SVGIG (reference sequence). The CDR3 spans 13 residues. V shed 3 bases and J shed 5 bases, with 13 bases lying between them. The CDR3 loop is CAWRYQNLYGYTF. CDR3 nucleotides: TGTGCCTGGAGATACCAGAATCTTTATGGCTACACCTTC.

The V call is TRBV19, the J call TRBJ2-2; D is uncertain. The length of the CDR3 is 14 residues. Trimming took 3 bases from V and 2 from J, leaving 7 bases between them. Germline values: CDR1 LNHDA, CDR2 SQIVND (reference sequence). CDR3 sequence (DNA): TGTGCCAGTAGTATCGTCAGAAACACCGGGGAGCTGTTTTTT. As protein: CASSIVRNTGELFF.

In its sample, this clone was seen once. The CDR3 region has the DNA TGTGCCAGCAGCTTTGGAAGTGGCTACACCTTC. Translation gives CASSFGSGYTF. V gene TRBV7-2 combines with J gene TRBJ1-2; no reliable D call. The germline CDR1 and CDR2 sequences are SGHTA and FQGNSA. The CDR3 extends over 11 amino acids. Trimming pared 3 bases from V and 7 bases from J, leaving 6 bases between.

This chain uses TRBV19 with TRBJ2-7, with D maybe TRBD1 (6 bases). Trimming shortened V by 5 bases and J by 2 bases, and 19 bases separated the two germline ends. Germline V CDR1 and CDR2: LNHDA, SQIVND (reference sequence). The CDR3 sequence is 16 residues long. The chain's CDR3 is CASSLIGTSLTYEQYF. The CDR3, as DNA: TGTGCCAGTAGTCTAATCGGGACATCCCTTACCTACGAGCAGTACTTC.

This chain connects TRBV7-9 to TRBJ2-2; TRBD2 is a possible D gene (6 bases). The CDR3 extends over 13 amino acids. V lost 5 bases, J lost 6 bases, and 10 bases lay in between. CDR1 and CDR2 from the germline V gene are SEHNR and FQNEAQ (reference sequence). The CDR3 region has the DNA TGTGCCAGCAGCACGGGACTCGCCGGGGAGCTGTTTTTT. This translates into CASSTGLAGELFF. The full variable domain, its missing parts supplied by reference TRBV7-9 and TRBJ2-2, is DTGVSQNPRHKITKRGQNVTFRCDPISEHNRLYWYRQTLGQGPEFLTYFQNEAQLEKSRLLSDRFSAERPKGSFSTLEIQRTEQGDSAMYLCASSTGLAGELFFGEGSRLTVL.

In DNA form, the CDR3 reads TGTGCCAGCAGCACGGGACAGGGGGGTGGCACTGAAGCTTTCTTT. This gives the protein CASSTGQGGGTEAFF. The J gene is TRBJ1-1, the V gene TRBV5-5; 11 bases are a match to TRBD1. Germline V CDR1 and CDR2: SGHKS, YYEKEE (reference sequence). Losses at the gene ends were 4 bases for V and 4 bases for J; bases not matched to a gene: 6. The CDR3 runs 15 residues.

V usage is TRBV30 and J usage is TRBJ2-7; the match to TRBD1 covers 9 bases. The germline gives CDR1 GTSNPN, CDR2 SVGIG (reference sequence). The ends lost 5 bases at V and 2 bases at J; junction bases unmatched: 7. The length of the CDR3 is 14 residues. The CDR3 reads CAWVMTGGPYEQYF. For the CDR3, the DNA is TGTGCCTGGGTAATGACAGGGGGTCCCTACGAGCAGTACTTC.

The count of this clone is one. The chain is built from TRBV29-1 and TRBJ2-7; TRBD2 matches 11 bases. Trimming took 1 base from V and 3 from J; bases not matched to a gene: 2. Germline lookup yields CDR1 SQVTM and CDR2 ANQGSEA. The CDR3 covers 14 residues. CDR3 sequence: CSVEGTSGLYEQYF. The CDR3 region has the DNA TGCAGCGTTGAAGGGACTAGCGGGCTCTACGAGCAGTACTTC.

The chain recombines TRBV11-2 with TRBJ1-2, with D uncertain. CDR1 and CDR2 from the germline V gene are SGHAT and FQNNGV. With 5 bases removed from V and 6 bases from J, the gap between germline ends came to 10 bases. The CDR3 totals 12 residues. CDR3 sequence: CASSPPPHGYTF. DNA of the CDR3: TGTGCCAGCAGCCCGCCCCCCCATGGCTACACCTTC.

The chain couples TRBV7-8 to TRBJ2-1; no firm D call. V shed 5 bases and J shed 4 bases, with 15 bases lying between them. CDR3 size: 15 residues. Looked up from germline, CDR1 is SGHVS and CDR2 is FQNEAQ. In DNA, the CDR3 is TGTGCCAGCAGCCCCTCTGTGTTGAGTTACAATGAGCAGTTCTTC. Translated, it gives CASSPSVLSYNEQFF.

The CDR3 loop is CASRQRVVAGGGTQYF. The CDR3 DNA reads as TGTGCCAGCAGGCAAAGGGTCGTAGCGGGAGGCGGGACCCAGTACTTC. This rearrangement joins TRBV2 to TRBJ2-5; 10 bases align to TRBD2. Trimming at V came to 6 bases and at J to 7 bases, leaving 14 bases not matched to a gene. The CDR3 totals 16 residues. The V gene's germline CDR1 is SNHLY and CDR2 FYNNEI.

This chain connects TRBV11-3 to TRBJ2-3, with TRBD2 as a possible D gene (5 bases). The length of the CDR3 is 14 residues. CDR1 SGHNT and CDR2 YENEEA come from the germline V gene. Trimming removed 5 bases at V and 3 bases at J, with 12 bases between. CDR3 in amino acids: CASSPRGMTDTQYF. As DNA, the CDR3 is TGTGCCAGCAGCCCCAGAGGGATGACAGATACGCAGTATTTT.

The V gene is TRBV4-1, the J gene TRBJ1-5, with 7 bases matching TRBD1. After removal of 4 bases from V and 2 bases from J, the junction contained 5 bases not matched to a gene. Looked up from germline, CDR1 is MGHRA and CDR2 is YSYEKL. This CDR3 contains 15 residues. CDR3 DNA sequence: TGCGCCAGCAGCCCTGGGACAGAGCGCAATCAGCCCCAGCATTTT. As protein: CASSPGTERNQPQHF.